The rows below give T cell receptor beta chains drawn from one sample of a study of cytomegalovirus exposure and HLA in healthy donors. Using immunoSEQ multiplex PCR, the repertoire was profiled, and TCRdb retains in-frame clones only, with some absent. The sample yields about 400,000 clones, roughly 89% seen once. Sequenced material: PBMCs. The origin of the receptors is a woman younger than 35 in good health and CMV-seronegative. Both conserved end residues are part of each CDR3. Each record gives: D gene, J gene, V gene, clone size, CDR3 protein, CDR3 DNA. A D gene is named only where the DNA matches it firmly. Where a row states a size, it is once, few, many or the class of an expanded clone; other rows omit it.

d_call: TRBD1
j_call: TRBJ1-5
v_call: TRBV4-2
clone_size: few
cdr3_aa: CASSQDGGQTNQPQHF
cdr3_nt: TGTGCCAGCAGCCAAGATGGGGGACAGACCAATCAGCCCCAGCATTTT

d_call: TRBD1
j_call: TRBJ2-7
v_call: TRBV5-4
clone_size: once
cdr3_aa: CASSPGQALFYEQYF
cdr3_nt: TGTGCCAGCAGTCCGGGACAGGCTTTATTTTACGAGCAGTACTTC

d_call: TRBD1
j_call: TRBJ2-7
v_call: TRBV28
clone_size: -
cdr3_aa: CASSSPGTVTEYEQYF
cdr3_nt: TGTGCCAGCAGTTCACCCGGGACAGTAACGGAGTACGAGCAGTACTTC

d_call: -
j_call: TRBJ2-6
v_call: TRBV4-2
clone_size: -
cdr3_aa: CASSQAGISGANVLTF
cdr3_nt: TGTGCCAGCAGCCAAGCAGGCATCTCTGGGGCCAACGTCCTGACTTTC

d_call: -
j_call: TRBJ2-2
v_call: TRBV7-9
clone_size: -
cdr3_aa: CASSFGQGILPGELFF
cdr3_nt: TGTGCCAGCAGCTTCGGGCAGGGAATATTACCCGGGGAGCTGTTTTTT

d_call: TRBD1
j_call: TRBJ1-1
v_call: TRBV29-1
clone_size: -
cdr3_aa: CSARGSRQVSTEAFF
cdr3_nt: TGCAGCGCCAGGGGGAGTAGACAGGTGTCCACTGAAGCTTTCTTT

d_call: -
j_call: TRBJ2-7
v_call: TRBV2
clone_size: -
cdr3_aa: CASRGQLVYYEQYF
cdr3_nt: TGTGCCAGCAGAGGACAGCTAGTTTACTACGAGCAGTACTTC

d_call: TRBD1
j_call: TRBJ1-1
v_call: TRBV6-5
clone_size: -
cdr3_aa: CATQAPGGSEAFF
cdr3_nt: TGTGCCACCCAAGCGCCAGGGGGCTCTGAAGCTTTCTTT

d_call: -
j_call: TRBJ1-4
v_call: TRBV7-9
clone_size: -
cdr3_aa: CASSFTGNLRGEKLFF
cdr3_nt: TGTGCCAGCAGCTTTACAGGGAATCTGCGTGGTGAAAAACTGTTTTTT

d_call: -
j_call: TRBJ1-1
v_call: TRBV10-2
clone_size: -
cdr3_aa: CASRQGNTEAFF
cdr3_nt: TGCGCCAGCAGGCAGGGCAACACTGAAGCTTTCTTT

d_call: -
j_call: TRBJ2-6
v_call: TRBV5-1
clone_size: -
cdr3_aa: CASSLGGAGANVLTF
cdr3_nt: TGCGCCAGCAGCTTGGGCGGGGCTGGGGCCAACGTCCTGACTTTC

d_call: TRBD1
j_call: TRBJ1-5
v_call: TRBV7-8
clone_size: -
cdr3_aa: CASSVRLGQGAYQPQHF
cdr3_nt: TGTGCCAGCAGCGTACGTTTAGGACAGGGGGCCTATCAGCCCCAGCATTTT

d_call: TRBD1
j_call: TRBJ1-4
v_call: TRBV4-2
clone_size: -
cdr3_aa: CASSQDRGSEKLFF
cdr3_nt: TGTGCCAGCAGCCAGGACAGGGGTAGTGAAAAACTGTTTTTT

d_call: TRBD1
j_call: TRBJ2-7
v_call: TRBV4-1
clone_size: few
cdr3_aa: CASSQDGTGLNEQYF
cdr3_nt: TGCGCCAGCAGCCAAGACGGGACAGGGCTCAACGAGCAGTACTTC

d_call: -
j_call: TRBJ1-1
v_call: TRBV15
clone_size: -
cdr3_aa: CATSRDPNTEAFF
cdr3_nt: TGTGCCACCAGCAGAGATCCTAACACTGAAGCTTTCTTT

d_call: -
j_call: TRBJ1-2
v_call: TRBV28
clone_size: -
cdr3_aa: CASSSVGYRNYGYTF
cdr3_nt: TGTGCCAGCAGTTCGGTTGGCTACAGAAACTATGGCTACACCTTC

d_call: -
j_call: TRBJ1-2
v_call: TRBV19
clone_size: -
cdr3_aa: CASSPRGLRGGYTF
cdr3_nt: TGTGCCAGTAGCCCGCGGGGACTAAGGGGTGGCTACACCTTC

d_call: TRBD1
j_call: TRBJ1-5
v_call: TRBV29-1
clone_size: -
cdr3_aa: CSVELSGQGPGPQHF
cdr3_nt: TGCAGCGTTGAATTATCTGGACAGGGGCCTGGACCCCAGCATTTT

d_call: TRBD1
j_call: TRBJ2-2
v_call: TRBV2
clone_size: -
cdr3_aa: CASSLPRDRGAGELFF
cdr3_nt: TGTGCCAGCAGCCTCCCCCGGGACAGGGGAGCTGGGGAGCTGTTTTTT

d_call: -
j_call: TRBJ2-7
v_call: TRBV7-3
clone_size: -
cdr3_aa: CASSPLPGSEQYF
cdr3_nt: TGTGCCAGCAGCCCCCTTCCGGGGAGCGAGCAGTACTTC

d_call: TRBD1
j_call: TRBJ2-5
v_call: TRBV2
clone_size: -
cdr3_aa: CASSREQGGVETQYF
cdr3_nt: TGTGCCAGCTCTAGGGAACAAGGGGGCGTAGAGACCCAGTACTTC

d_call: -
j_call: TRBJ1-6
v_call: TRBV25-1
clone_size: -
cdr3_aa: CASSEYGQGYSPLHF
cdr3_nt: TGTGCCAGCAGTGAATATGGGCAGGGGTATTCACCCCTCCACTTT

d_call: -
j_call: TRBJ2-7
v_call: TRBV27
clone_size: few
cdr3_aa: CASSLAGVGPYEQYF
cdr3_nt: TGTGCCAGCAGCCTGGCAGGGGTGGGACCCTACGAGCAGTACTTC

d_call: -
j_call: TRBJ2-2
v_call: TRBV5-1
clone_size: -
cdr3_aa: CASSLVTGNTGELFF
cdr3_nt: TGCGCCAGCAGCTTGGTCACAGGGAACACCGGGGAGCTGTTTTTT

d_call: TRBD2
j_call: TRBJ2-1
v_call: TRBV28
clone_size: -
cdr3_aa: CASRTAGGHPTQFF
cdr3_nt: TGTGCCAGCAGGACGGCGGGGGGCCACCCGACCCAGTTCTTC

d_call: -
j_call: TRBJ2-1
v_call: TRBV10-2
clone_size: -
cdr3_aa: CASTGSGEQFF
cdr3_nt: TGCGCCAGCACGGGGTCTGGCGAGCAGTTCTTC

d_call: -
j_call: TRBJ1-6
v_call: TRBV6-4
clone_size: -
cdr3_aa: CASSDSAGEGNSPLHF
cdr3_nt: TGTGCCAGCAGTGACTCGGCAGGGGAGGGAAATTCACCCCTCCACTTT

d_call: TRBD1
j_call: TRBJ1-5
v_call: TRBV4-1
clone_size: -
cdr3_aa: CASSQGTGSDKDQHF
cdr3_nt: TGCGCCAGCAGCCAGGGGACAGGGAGTGACAAGGACCAGCATTTT

d_call: -
j_call: TRBJ1-5
v_call: TRBV2
clone_size: -
cdr3_aa: CASNFREGNQPQHF
cdr3_nt: TGTGCCAGCAATTTCAGGGAAGGAAATCAGCCCCAGCATTTT

d_call: -
j_call: TRBJ1-4
v_call: TRBV2
clone_size: few
cdr3_aa: CASSESEEGWEKLFF
cdr3_nt: TGTGCCAGCAGCGAATCGGAAGAGGGATGGGAAAAACTGTTTTTT

d_call: -
j_call: TRBJ2-7
v_call: TRBV29-1
clone_size: few
cdr3_aa: CSASGDGYEQYF
cdr3_nt: TGCAGCGCTTCAGGTGATGGCTACGAGCAGTACTTC

d_call: TRBD1
j_call: TRBJ1-1
v_call: TRBV10-2
clone_size: once
cdr3_aa: CASIDRGRGTEAFF
cdr3_nt: TGCGCCAGCATTGACAGGGGGCGCGGTACTGAAGCTTTCTTT

d_call: -
j_call: TRBJ2-1
v_call: TRBV19
clone_size: -
cdr3_aa: CASSIQGSYNEQFF
cdr3_nt: TGTGCCAGTAGTATCCAGGGTTCCTACAATGAGCAGTTCTTC

d_call: -
j_call: TRBJ1-3
v_call: TRBV9
clone_size: -
cdr3_aa: CASSVAGSSGNTIYF
cdr3_nt: TGTGCCAGCAGCGTAGCGGGGAGCTCTGGAAACACCATATATTTT

d_call: TRBD1
j_call: TRBJ1-2
v_call: TRBV6-5
clone_size: -
cdr3_aa: CASSSDRGSGYTF
cdr3_nt: TGTGCCAGCAGCTCCGACAGGGGAAGTGGCTACACCTTC

d_call: -
j_call: TRBJ2-5
v_call: TRBV5-4
clone_size: -
cdr3_aa: CASSFRETQYF
cdr3_nt: TGTGCCAGCAGCTTTAGAGAGACCCAGTACTTC

d_call: -
j_call: TRBJ1-1
v_call: TRBV6-5
clone_size: -
cdr3_aa: CASSYTSGTATEAFF
cdr3_nt: TGTGCCAGCAGTTACACGTCGGGTACGGCCACTGAAGCTTTCTTT

d_call: -
j_call: TRBJ1-1
v_call: TRBV6-6
clone_size: -
cdr3_aa: CASSLGGWAEAFF
cdr3_nt: TGTGCCAGCAGTCTAGGGGGTTGGGCTGAAGCTTTCTTT

d_call: TRBD1
j_call: TRBJ2-5
v_call: TRBV5-1
clone_size: -
cdr3_aa: CASSRTGTGGIETQYF
cdr3_nt: TGCGCCAGCAGCCGGACGGGGACAGGGGGGATTGAGACCCAGTACTTC

d_call: -
j_call: TRBJ1-2
v_call: TRBV6-5
clone_size: -
cdr3_aa: CASRQGLHYGYTF
cdr3_nt: TGTGCCAGCAGACAGGGTTTACACTATGGCTACACCTTC

d_call: -
j_call: TRBJ1-5
v_call: TRBV28
clone_size: -
cdr3_aa: CAGGLRQPQHF
cdr3_nt: TGTGCCGGGGGGTTACGTCAGCCCCAGCATTTT

d_call: -
j_call: TRBJ2-1
v_call: TRBV6-5
clone_size: -
cdr3_aa: CASSSINLEQFF
cdr3_nt: TGTGCCAGCAGTTCGATCAATCTAGAGCAGTTCTTC

d_call: TRBD1
j_call: TRBJ2-1
v_call: TRBV2
clone_size: -
cdr3_aa: CASSERDRLNNEQFF
cdr3_nt: TGTGCCAGCAGTGAGAGGGACAGGCTAAACAATGAGCAGTTCTTC

d_call: TRBD1
j_call: TRBJ2-7
v_call: TRBV7-9
clone_size: once
cdr3_aa: CASSLVQGAPAYEQYF
cdr3_nt: TGTGCCAGCAGCTTAGTCCAGGGGGCTCCCGCCTACGAGCAGTACTTC

d_call: -
j_call: TRBJ1-6
v_call: TRBV2
clone_size: -
cdr3_aa: CASSRGLNSPLHF
cdr3_nt: TGTGCCAGCAGCCGGGGTCTTAATTCACCCCTCCACTTT

d_call: -
j_call: TRBJ2-2
v_call: TRBV27
clone_size: -
cdr3_aa: CASSPYPQGGSGELFF
cdr3_nt: TGTGCCAGCAGTCCATACCCCCAGGGAGGTTCCGGGGAGCTGTTTTTT

d_call: -
j_call: TRBJ2-7
v_call: TRBV9
clone_size: -
cdr3_aa: CASSVSADPTYEQYF
cdr3_nt: TGTGCCAGCAGCGTATCAGCGGACCCGACCTACGAGCAGTACTTC

d_call: TRBD1
j_call: TRBJ2-7
v_call: TRBV11-1
clone_size: -
cdr3_aa: CASSLDRGLHEQYF
cdr3_nt: TGTGCCAGCAGCTTGGACAGGGGGCTACACGAGCAGTACTTC

d_call: -
j_call: TRBJ2-5
v_call: TRBV2
clone_size: -
cdr3_aa: CASRTGPAQYF
cdr3_nt: TGTGCCAGCAGGACAGGTCCAGCCCAGTACTTC

d_call: TRBD1
j_call: TRBJ1-6
v_call: TRBV5-6
clone_size: few
cdr3_aa: CASSIQGWNSPLHF
cdr3_nt: TGTGCCAGCAGCATACAGGGGTGGAATTCACCCCTCCACTTT

d_call: TRBD2
j_call: TRBJ2-1
v_call: TRBV5-4
clone_size: -
cdr3_aa: CASSRLAGDEQFF
cdr3_nt: TGTGCCAGCAGCAGACTAGCGGGGGATGAGCAGTTCTTC

d_call: -
j_call: TRBJ2-7
v_call: TRBV7-3
clone_size: -
cdr3_aa: CASSRASGLSEQYF
cdr3_nt: TGTGCCAGCAGCCGCGCCTCTGGACTCTCCGAGCAGTACTTC

d_call: -
j_call: TRBJ1-6
v_call: TRBV6-5
clone_size: few
cdr3_aa: CASSYSRDSSPLHF
cdr3_nt: TGTGCCAGCAGTTACTCTCGGGACTCATCACCCCTCCACTTT

d_call: TRBD1
j_call: TRBJ2-3
v_call: TRBV7-9
clone_size: -
cdr3_aa: CASSTTVRGQGSTDTQYF
cdr3_nt: TGTGCCAGCAGCACAACAGTACGGGGACAGGGGAGCACAGATACGCAGTATTTT

d_call: -
j_call: TRBJ2-1
v_call: TRBV2
clone_size: -
cdr3_aa: CASSEAPGNEQFF
cdr3_nt: TGTGCCAGCAGTGAAGCCCCGGGCAATGAGCAGTTCTTC

d_call: TRBD2
j_call: TRBJ2-1
v_call: TRBV27
clone_size: -
cdr3_aa: CASRSGGIYNEQFF
cdr3_nt: TGTGCCAGCAGAAGCGGGGGGATTTACAATGAGCAGTTCTTC

d_call: -
j_call: TRBJ1-3
v_call: TRBV20-1
clone_size: -
cdr3_aa: CSAVIGNTIYF
cdr3_nt: TGCAGTGCTGTTATAGGAAACACCATATATTTT

d_call: -
j_call: TRBJ1-2
v_call: TRBV7-2
clone_size: -
cdr3_aa: CASSLASPGEYGYTF
cdr3_nt: TGTGCCAGCAGCTTAGCGTCCCCAGGGGAGTATGGCTACACCTTC